This T cell receptor beta chain was profiled in a study of OX40 agonist ivuxolimab in advanced cancers. Study overall: Patients' therapy was ivuxolimab, an antibody that acts as an agonist of OX40 (CD134).

TCRdb keeps only in-frame clones here, not all; method: immunoSEQ multiplex PCR. The sample records fewer than 15,000 clones, about 80% being singletons. V lost 4 bases and J lost 8, with 17 bases in between. The CDR3 is 14 residues long. Germline values: CDR1 SGHTA, CDR2 FQGNSA. The source was CD4+ or CD8+ T cells sorted from blood, collected in a trial of the OX40 agonist ivuxolimab. The gene calls are TRBV7-2 and TRBJ1-2; D remains ambiguous. The clonotype originates from an adult with an advanced solid tumor such as melanoma, head and neck, liver or kidney cancer. The CDR3 sequence is CASSSLSRVGGYTF. The CDR3 region has the DNA TGTGCCAGCAGCTCCTTGAGCAGAGTCGGAGGCTACACCTTC.